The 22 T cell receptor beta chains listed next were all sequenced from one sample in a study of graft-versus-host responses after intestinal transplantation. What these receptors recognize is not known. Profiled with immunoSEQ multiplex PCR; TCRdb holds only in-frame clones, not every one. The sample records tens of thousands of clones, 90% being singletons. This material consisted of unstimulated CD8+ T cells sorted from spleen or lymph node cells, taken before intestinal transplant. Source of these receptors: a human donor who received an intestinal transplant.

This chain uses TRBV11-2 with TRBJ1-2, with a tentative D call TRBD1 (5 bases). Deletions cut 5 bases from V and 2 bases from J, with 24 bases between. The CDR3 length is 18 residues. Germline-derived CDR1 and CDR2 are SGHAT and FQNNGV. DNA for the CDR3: TGTGCCAGCAGCCCGGGGGGGACTGAAGGGGTCGCAAACTATGGCTACACCTTC. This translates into CASSPGGTEGVANYGYTF.

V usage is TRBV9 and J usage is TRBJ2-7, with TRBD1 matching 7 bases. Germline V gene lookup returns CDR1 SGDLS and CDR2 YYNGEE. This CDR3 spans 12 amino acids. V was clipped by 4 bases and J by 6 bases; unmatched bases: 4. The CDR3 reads CASSQTGREQYF. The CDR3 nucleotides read TGTGCCAGCAGCCAGACAGGGCGCGAGCAGTACTTC.

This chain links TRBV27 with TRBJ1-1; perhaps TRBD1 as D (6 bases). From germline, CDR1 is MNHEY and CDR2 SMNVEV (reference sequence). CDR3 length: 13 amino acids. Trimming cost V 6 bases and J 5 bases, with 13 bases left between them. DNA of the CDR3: TGTGCCAGCAGCCAACAGGGTTCTACTGAAGCTTTCTTT. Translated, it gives CASSQQGSTEAFF.

This chain's CDR3 is CASSALQRGGPDEQYF. CDR3 nucleotide sequence: TGTGCCAGCAGCGCCCTGCAGCGGGGGGGCCCGGACGAGCAGTACTTC. V and J are TRBV9 and TRBJ2-7; TRBD2 matches at 10 bases. V shed 3 bases and J 5 bases; nucleotides not matched to a gene: 11. The length of the CDR3 is 16 residues. Germline CDR1 is SGDLS and CDR2 is YYNGEE. The variable domain in full, with the rest retrieved from reference TRBV9 and TRBJ2-7, is DSGVTQTPKHLITATGQRVTLRCSPRSGDLSVYWYQQSLDQGLQFLIQYYNGEERAKGNILERFSAQQFPDLHSELNLSSLELGDSALYFCASSALQRGGPDEQYFGPGTRLTVT.

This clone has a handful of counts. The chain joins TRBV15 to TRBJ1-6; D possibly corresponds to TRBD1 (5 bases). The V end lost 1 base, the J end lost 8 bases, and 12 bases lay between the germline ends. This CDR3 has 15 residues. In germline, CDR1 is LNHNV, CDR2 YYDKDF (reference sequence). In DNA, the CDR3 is TGTGCCACCAGCAGAGGTCGGGGGGAATATTCACCCCTCCACTTT. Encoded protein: CATSRGRGEYSPLHF.

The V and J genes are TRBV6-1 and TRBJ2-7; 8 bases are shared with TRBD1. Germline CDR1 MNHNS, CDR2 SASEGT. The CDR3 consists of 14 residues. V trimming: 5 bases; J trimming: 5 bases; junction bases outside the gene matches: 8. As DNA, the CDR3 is TGTGCCAGCAGTCTTCGACAGGGGATCCACGAGCAGTACTTC. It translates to CASSLRQGIHEQYF.

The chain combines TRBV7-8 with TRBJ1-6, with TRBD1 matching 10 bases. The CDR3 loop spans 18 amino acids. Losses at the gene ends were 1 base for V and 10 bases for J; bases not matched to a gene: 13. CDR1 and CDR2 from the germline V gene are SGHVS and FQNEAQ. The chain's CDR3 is CASSLGVFGDRGQSPLHF. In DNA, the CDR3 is TGTGCCAGCAGCTTAGGGGTGTTCGGGGACAGGGGACAATCACCCCTCCACTTT.

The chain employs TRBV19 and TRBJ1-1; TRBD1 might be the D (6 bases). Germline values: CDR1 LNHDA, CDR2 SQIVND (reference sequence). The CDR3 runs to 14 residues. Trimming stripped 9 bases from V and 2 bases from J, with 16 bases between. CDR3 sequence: CASPDRPFNTEAFF. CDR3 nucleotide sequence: TGTGCCAGCCCCGACAGGCCCTTTAACACTGAAGCTTTCTTT.

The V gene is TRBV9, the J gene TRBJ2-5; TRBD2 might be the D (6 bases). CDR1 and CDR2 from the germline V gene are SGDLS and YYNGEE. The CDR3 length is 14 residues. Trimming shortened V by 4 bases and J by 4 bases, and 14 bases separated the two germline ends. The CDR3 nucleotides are TGTGCCAGCAGCCCCCAATGGGGAGGAGAGACCCAGTACTTC. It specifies CASSPQWGGETQYF. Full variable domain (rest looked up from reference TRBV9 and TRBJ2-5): DSGVTQTPKHLITATGQRVTLRCSPRSGDLSVYWYQQSLDQGLQFLIQYYNGEERAKGNILERFSAQQFPDLHSELNLSSLELGDSALYFCASSPQWGGETQYFGPGTRLLVL.

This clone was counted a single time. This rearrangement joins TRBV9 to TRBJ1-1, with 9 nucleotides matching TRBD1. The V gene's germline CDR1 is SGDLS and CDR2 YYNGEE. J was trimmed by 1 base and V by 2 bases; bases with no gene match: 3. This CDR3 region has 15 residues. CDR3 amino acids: CASSVQGQGNTEAFF. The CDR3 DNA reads TGTGCCAGCAGCGTTCAGGGACAGGGGAACACTGAAGCTTTCTTT. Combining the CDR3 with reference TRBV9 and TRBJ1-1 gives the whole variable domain DSGVTQTPKHLITATGQRVTLRCSPRSGDLSVYWYQQSLDQGLQFLIQYYNGEERAKGNILERFSAQQFPDLHSELNLSSLELGDSALYFCASSVQGQGNTEAFFGQGTRLTVV.

The CDR3 loop reads CASSLADEQYF. In DNA form, the CDR3 reads TGTGCCAGCAGTTTAGCGGACGAGCAGTACTTC. J is TRBJ2-7 and V is TRBV27; no definite D call. The germline gives CDR1 MNHEY, CDR2 SMNVEV (reference sequence). The CDR3 contains 11 residues. V was pared by 2 bases and J by 5 bases, with 4 bases between.

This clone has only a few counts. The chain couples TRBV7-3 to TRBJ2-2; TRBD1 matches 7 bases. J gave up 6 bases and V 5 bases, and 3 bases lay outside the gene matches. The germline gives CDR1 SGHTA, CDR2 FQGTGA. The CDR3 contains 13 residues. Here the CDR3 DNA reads TGTGCCAGCAGCCTGACAGGGCCCGGGGAGCTGTTTTTT. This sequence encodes CASSLTGPGELFF.

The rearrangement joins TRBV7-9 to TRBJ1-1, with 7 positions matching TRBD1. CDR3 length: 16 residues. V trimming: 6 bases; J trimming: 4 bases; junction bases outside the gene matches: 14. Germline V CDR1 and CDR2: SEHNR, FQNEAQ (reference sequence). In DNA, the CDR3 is TGTGCCAGCAGGGCTACAGGGGCGGTCTGGGTCACTGAAGCTTTCTTT. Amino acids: CASRATGAVWVTEAFF.

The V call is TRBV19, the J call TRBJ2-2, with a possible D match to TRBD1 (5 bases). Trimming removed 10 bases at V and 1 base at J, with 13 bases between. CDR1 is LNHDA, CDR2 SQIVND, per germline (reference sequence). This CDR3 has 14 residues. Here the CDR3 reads CATRRQRNTGELFF. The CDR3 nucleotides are TGTGCCACCCGCCGACAGAGGAACACCGGGGAGCTGTTTTTT.

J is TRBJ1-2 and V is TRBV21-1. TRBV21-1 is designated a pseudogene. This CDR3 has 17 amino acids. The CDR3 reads CASSNRGRTGSNYGYTF. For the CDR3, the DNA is TGTGCCAGCAGCAACCGGGGTCGGACGGGAAGCAACTATGGCTACACCTTC.

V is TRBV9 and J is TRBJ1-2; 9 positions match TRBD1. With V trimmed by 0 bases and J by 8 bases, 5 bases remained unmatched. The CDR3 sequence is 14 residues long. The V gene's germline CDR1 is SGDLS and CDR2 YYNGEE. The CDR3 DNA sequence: TGTGCCAGCAGCGTAGTTGGGGACAGGGCGGGCTACACCTTC. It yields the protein CASSVVGDRAGYTF.

The CDR3 is CASSPRGGNTEAFF. The CDR3 DNA follows: TGTGCCAGCAGCCCGAGGGGAGGGAACACTGAAGCTTTCTTT. The chain has TRBV5-5 and TRBJ1-1; possible D gene TRBD1, 5 bases. V was clipped by 4 bases and J by 1 base, with 11 bases between them. The CDR3 length is 14 residues. Per germline, CDR1 SGHKS and CDR2 YYEKEE (reference sequence).

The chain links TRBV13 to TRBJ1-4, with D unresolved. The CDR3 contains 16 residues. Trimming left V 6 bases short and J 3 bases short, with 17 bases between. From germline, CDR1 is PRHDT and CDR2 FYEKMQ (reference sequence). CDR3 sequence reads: CASSDKGSGANEKLFF. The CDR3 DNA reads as TGTGCCAGCAGTGACAAGGGTTCGGGAGCTAATGAAAAACTGTTTTTT.

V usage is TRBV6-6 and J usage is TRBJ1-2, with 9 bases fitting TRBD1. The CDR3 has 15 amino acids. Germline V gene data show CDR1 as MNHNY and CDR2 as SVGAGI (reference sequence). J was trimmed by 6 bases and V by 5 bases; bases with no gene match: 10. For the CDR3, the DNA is TGTGCCAGCAGTCCCGGGACAGGGCCCAGGGATGGCTACACCTTC. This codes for CASSPGTGPRDGYTF.

The CDR3 sequence: CASSIGTPYGYTF. CDR3 coding DNA: TGTGCCAGTAGTATAGGGACACCCTATGGCTACACCTTC. The gene calls are TRBV19 and TRBJ1-2; D perhaps matches TRBD1 (5 bases). V was cut by 1 base and J by 4 bases, with 7 bases left in between. Per germline, CDR1 LNHDA and CDR2 SQIVND (reference sequence). The CDR3 covers 13 residues.

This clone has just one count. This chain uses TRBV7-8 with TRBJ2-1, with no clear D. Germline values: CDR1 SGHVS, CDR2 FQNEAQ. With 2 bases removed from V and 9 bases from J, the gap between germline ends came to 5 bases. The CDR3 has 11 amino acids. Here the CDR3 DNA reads TGTGCCAGCAGCTTATCTAGTGAGCAGTTCTTC. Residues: CASSLSSEQFF.

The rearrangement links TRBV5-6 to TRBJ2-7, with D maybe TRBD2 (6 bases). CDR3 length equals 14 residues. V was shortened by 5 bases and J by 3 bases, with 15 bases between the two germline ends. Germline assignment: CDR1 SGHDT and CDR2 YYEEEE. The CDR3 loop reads CASRKRRDGYEQYF. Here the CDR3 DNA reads TGTGCCAGCAGAAAACGGAGGGACGGCTACGAGCAGTACTTC.